This is a list of T cell receptor beta chains from one sample in a study of blood T cell repertoires in COVID-19. Assay: immunoSEQ multiplex PCR; the TCRdb copy retains only in-frame clones and omits some. The repertoire holds approximately 85,000 clones, approximately 80% seen once, with around 13% in the top ten. Material: peripheral blood. Source of these receptors: a human donor in a cohort sampled during active COVID-19. The CDR3 runs from the conserved cysteine through the conserved F or W.

v_gene	j_gene	CDR3aa
TRBV7-2	TRBJ1-5	CASSPGHLNQPQHF
TRBV9	TRBJ1-3	CASSVASQGAGNTIYF
TRBV3-1/TRBV3-2	TRBJ1-3	CASSQGMQVPEGDTIYF
TRBV6-5	TRBJ2-5	CASSSNRVPTQYF
TRBV10-3	TRBJ2-1	CAISDPTGTGGLSYNEQFF
TRBV27	TRBJ1-6	CASSSDKVNSPLHF
TRBV19	TRBJ1-1	CASSPYRDTEAFF
TRBV7-9	TRBJ2-7	CASSPRGPDEQYF
TRBV6-2/TRBV6-3	TRBJ1-2	CASSSDRNYGYTF
TRBV11-2	TRBJ2-1	CASSLVRDNEQFF
TRBV6-6	TRBJ1-4	CASRPTSGDGEFF
TRBV30	TRBJ2-1	CAWRRPLGEQFF
TRBV19	TRBJ2-1	CASSQGQGLGRSYNEQFF
TRBV18	TRBJ2-5	CASSPPGSLLTQYF
TRBV4-2	TRBJ2-7	CASSQTVYEQYF